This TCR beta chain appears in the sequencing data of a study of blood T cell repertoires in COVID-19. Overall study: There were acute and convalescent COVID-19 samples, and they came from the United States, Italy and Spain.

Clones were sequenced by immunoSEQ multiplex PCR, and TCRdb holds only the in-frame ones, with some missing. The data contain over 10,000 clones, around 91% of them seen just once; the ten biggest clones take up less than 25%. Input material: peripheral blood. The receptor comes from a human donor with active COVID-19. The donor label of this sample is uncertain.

CDR3 in DNA: TGTGCCAGCTCACCACCAAAGGGGAGGGAGCAGTACTTC. As protein: CASSPPKGREQYF. The rearrangement joins TRBV18 to TRBJ2-7; D might be TRBD2 (6 bases). The germline V gene encodes CDR1 KGHSH and CDR2 LQKENI. The CDR3 length is 13 residues. V was shortened by 0 bases and J by 7 bases, with 10 bases between the two germline ends.